The rows below give T cell receptor beta chains drawn from one sample of a study of regulatory T cells in long-lasting Graves disease. TCRdb called the multiplex PCR reads again in MiXCR, with one record for every CDR3 protein. The table lists over 500,000 distinct CDR3 sequences, about 16% of them singletons. These sequences were also reported in another study, on T cells in Graves' hyperthyroidism and ophthalmopathy.

Sample: peripheral blood mononuclear cells (PBMCs), taken at new diagnosis, from a patient treated with antithyroid drugs. The source of these receptors is a woman aged 25-40 years with Graves disease. The CDR3 runs from the conserved cysteine through the conserved F or W. Fields, in order: J gene, D gene, V gene, clone size, CDR3 DNA, CDR3 protein. A D gene is named only where the DNA matches it firmly. The listing skips clone size in some rows; elsewhere it reads once, few, many or a size class.

J gene: TRBJ2-3
D gene: TRBD2
V gene: TRBV20-1
clone size: NA
CDR3 DNA: TGCAGTGCAAAAGGGACTAGCGGGAGCACAGATACGCAGTATTTT
CDR3 protein: CSAKGTSGSTDTQYF

J gene: TRBJ1-1
D gene: TRBD1
V gene: TRBV10-3
clone size: NA
CDR3 DNA: TGTGCCATCCGAGGACAGGGGGATACTGAAGCTTTCTTT
CDR3 protein: CAIRGQGDTEAFF

J gene: TRBJ2-5
D gene: NA
V gene: TRBV7-9
clone size: many
CDR3 DNA: TGTGCCAGCAGCGATTACAGTCGAGAGACCCAGTACTTC
CDR3 protein: CASSDYSRETQYF

J gene: TRBJ2-3
D gene: NA
V gene: TRBV12-3/TRBV12-4
clone size: NA
CDR3 DNA: TGTGCCAGCAGTTTATCGCGAGCGGGCTACACAGATACGCAGTATTTT
CDR3 protein: CASSLSRAGYTDTQYF

J gene: TRBJ2-5
D gene: TRBD1
V gene: TRBV18
clone size: many
CDR3 DNA: TGTGCCAGCTCCCCAGGACAGGGCTACGAGACCCAGTACTTC
CDR3 protein: CASSPGQGYETQYF

J gene: TRBJ1-1
D gene: NA
V gene: TRBV6-1
clone size: many
CDR3 DNA: TGTGCCAGCAGTCGTTCCCCATCGGCGGGGGAAGCTTTCTTT
CDR3 protein: CASSRSPSAGEAFF

J gene: TRBJ2-3
D gene: TRBD2
V gene: TRBV27
clone size: many
CDR3 DNA: TGTGCCAGCAGTTTCGGGACTAGCGGAGGGAAAAGCACAGATACGCAGTATTTT
CDR3 protein: CASSFGTSGGKSTDTQYF

J gene: TRBJ1-2
D gene: TRBD1
V gene: TRBV18
clone size: once
CDR3 DNA: TGTGCCAACGTAACCGGGACAGGGGGAAACTATGGCTACACCTTC
CDR3 protein: CANVTGTGGNYGYTF

J gene: TRBJ2-7
D gene: NA
V gene: TRBV5-1
clone size: NA
CDR3 DNA: TGCGCCAGCAGCATCTACGATTTGGGGGACGGTAGCGAGCAGTACTTC
CDR3 protein: CASSIYDLGDGSEQYF

J gene: TRBJ1-5
D gene: NA
V gene: TRBV6-5
clone size: many
CDR3 DNA: TGTGCCAGCAGTTTCCCGGCAGGGGTTAGCAATCAGCCCCAGCATTTT
CDR3 protein: CASSFPAGVSNQPQHF

J gene: TRBJ1-2
D gene: NA
V gene: TRBV4-2
clone size: few
CDR3 DNA: TGTGCCAGCAGCCAAGATCCAGGTCCTAACTCAGGTTACACCTTC
CDR3 protein: CASSQDPGPNSGYTF

J gene: TRBJ2-7
D gene: TRBD2
V gene: TRBV27
clone size: few
CDR3 DNA: TGTGCCAGCAGTTTACTCGCGGGAGCCACTTACGAGCAGTACTTC
CDR3 protein: CASSLLAGATYEQYF

J gene: TRBJ2-1
D gene: TRBD2
V gene: TRBV30
clone size: few
CDR3 DNA: TGTGCCTGGAGCAACGGACTAGCGGGAGTCAATGAGCAGTTCTTC
CDR3 protein: CAWSNGLAGVNEQFF

J gene: TRBJ2-7
D gene: TRBD2
V gene: TRBV19
clone size: few
CDR3 DNA: TGTGCCAGTAGTACACGACTAGCGGGCTACGAGCAGTACTTC
CDR3 protein: CASSTRLAGYEQYF

J gene: TRBJ2-3
D gene: TRBD2
V gene: TRBV20-1
clone size: NA
CDR3 DNA: TGCAGTGCTAGGGGACTAGCGGGAGACGTCACGGCAGATACGCAGTATTTT
CDR3 protein: CSARGLAGDVTADTQYF

J gene: TRBJ2-1
D gene: NA
V gene: TRBV27
clone size: NA
CDR3 DNA: TGTGCCGGCAGTTCGCGAGGGTACAATGAGCAGTTCTTC
CDR3 protein: CAGSSRGYNEQFF

J gene: TRBJ1-4
D gene: NA
V gene: TRBV6-1
clone size: few
CDR3 DNA: TGTGCCAGCAGTGAGTTTGCAGGGGATGGTGAAAAACTGTTTTTT
CDR3 protein: CASSEFAGDGEKLFF

J gene: TRBJ1-1
D gene: NA
V gene: TRBV7-2
clone size: few
CDR3 DNA: TGTGCCAGCAGCCACGGCTATACGGCGAACACTGAAGCTTTCTTT
CDR3 protein: CASSHGYTANTEAFF

J gene: TRBJ2-3
D gene: NA
V gene: TRBV6-1
clone size: many
CDR3 DNA: TGTGCCAGCTCCCAGCTCACAGATACGCAGTATTTT
CDR3 protein: CASSQLTDTQYF

J gene: TRBJ2-5
D gene: NA
V gene: TRBV6-1
clone size: many
CDR3 DNA: TGTGCCAGCAGTGGCATGGGTTACCAAGAGACCCAGTACTTC
CDR3 protein: CASSGMGYQETQYF

J gene: TRBJ2-2
D gene: NA
V gene: TRBV12-3/TRBV12-4
clone size: many
CDR3 DNA: TGTGCCAGCAAATCGAGTCAGGCTACCGGGGAGCTGTTTTTT
CDR3 protein: CASKSSQATGELFF

J gene: TRBJ2-1
D gene: TRBD2
V gene: TRBV27
clone size: many
CDR3 DNA: TGTGCCAGCAGTCCTGCACGACTAGCGGGAGCCAATGAGCAGTTCTTC
CDR3 protein: CASSPARLAGANEQFF

J gene: TRBJ1-2
D gene: NA
V gene: TRBV28
clone size: few
CDR3 DNA: TGTGCCAGCAGTCGAGTCCCAACCCCCCGTGGCTACACCTTC
CDR3 protein: CASSRVPTPRGYTF

J gene: TRBJ2-5
D gene: NA
V gene: TRBV20-1
clone size: few
CDR3 DNA: TGCAGTGCCCCGGACATAGAAGAGACCCAGTACTTC
CDR3 protein: CSAPDIEETQYF

J gene: TRBJ2-3
D gene: NA
V gene: TRBV27
clone size: few
CDR3 DNA: TGTGCCAGCAGTTTTTTAGGGACTTCTATCACAGATACGCAGTATTTT
CDR3 protein: CASSFLGTSITDTQYF

J gene: TRBJ1-1
D gene: NA
V gene: TRBV5-1
clone size: NA
CDR3 DNA: TGCGCCAGCAGCCCGGAGCGCGGCGGTGCCCTTGAAGCTTTCTTT
CDR3 protein: CASSPERGGALEAFF

J gene: TRBJ2-5
D gene: NA
V gene: TRBV4-1
clone size: few
CDR3 DNA: TGCGCCAGCAGCCAACTTTCAGGGGCAGTCCAAGAGACCCAGTACTTC
CDR3 protein: CASSQLSGAVQETQYF

J gene: TRBJ1-3
D gene: NA
V gene: TRBV6-1
clone size: many
CDR3 DNA: TGTGCCAGCACCGCCCTCTCTGGAAACACCATATATTTT
CDR3 protein: CASTALSGNTIYF

J gene: TRBJ1-1
D gene: NA
V gene: TRBV5-6
clone size: few
CDR3 DNA: TGTGCCAGCAGCTCGACAGGAGTATCAAACACTGAAGCTTTCTTT
CDR3 protein: CASSSTGVSNTEAFF

J gene: TRBJ1-1
D gene: NA
V gene: TRBV28
clone size: few
CDR3 DNA: TGTGCCAGCGGCCCAGGACAGACTGAAGCTTTCTTT
CDR3 protein: CASGPGQTEAFF

J gene: TRBJ2-2
D gene: TRBD2
V gene: TRBV10-3
clone size: NA
CDR3 DNA: TGTGCCCTACTAGCGGGAACGAACACCGGGGAGCTGTTTTTT
CDR3 protein: CALLAGTNTGELFF

J gene: TRBJ1-1
D gene: NA
V gene: TRBV6-1
clone size: many
CDR3 DNA: TGTGCCAGCAGTGCCAGTAGGGGCACTGAAGCTTTCTTT
CDR3 protein: CASSASRGTEAFF

J gene: TRBJ1-4
D gene: NA
V gene: TRBV19
clone size: many
CDR3 DNA: TGTGCCAGTAGTGGAACAGGTCACGCAACTAATGAAAAACTGTTTTTT
CDR3 protein: CASSGTGHATNEKLFF

J gene: TRBJ2-7
D gene: TRBD2
V gene: TRBV3-1
clone size: few
CDR3 DNA: TGTGCCAGCAGCCAAGAGCTAGCGGGGGCCTACGAGCAGTACTTC
CDR3 protein: CASSQELAGAYEQYF

J gene: TRBJ1-1
D gene: NA
V gene: TRBV25-1
clone size: NA
CDR3 DNA: TGTGCCAGCGTCCTCACCGATGATGAAGCTTTCTTT
CDR3 protein: CASVLTDDEAFF

J gene: TRBJ2-7
D gene: TRBD1
V gene: TRBV4-2
clone size: NA
CDR3 DNA: TGTGCCAGCAGCCAGGAGGGGACAGGGGGCGCCTCGTCCTACGAGCAGTACTTC
CDR3 protein: CASSQEGTGGASSYEQYF

J gene: TRBJ1-5
D gene: NA
V gene: TRBV12-3/TRBV12-4
clone size: NA
CDR3 DNA: TGTGCCAGCAGCCGTGAGGGTCTCTGGCCCCAGCATTTT
CDR3 protein: CASSREGLWPQHF

J gene: TRBJ1-4
D gene: NA
V gene: TRBV19
clone size: NA
CDR3 DNA: TGTGCCAGTACGGCCGCGACAGGCCGTAATGAAAAACTGTTTTTT
CDR3 protein: CASTAATGRNEKLFF

J gene: TRBJ2-5
D gene: TRBD1
V gene: TRBV12-3/TRBV12-4
clone size: NA
CDR3 DNA: TGTGCCAGCAGTCCCGGGACAGGGGGAATAGAGACCCGGTACTTC
CDR3 protein: CASSPGTGGIETRYF

J gene: TRBJ2-6
D gene: NA
V gene: TRBV4-1
clone size: few
CDR3 DNA: TGCGCCAGCAGCCAAGATGGTCAGACTTCGGGGGCCAACGTCCTGACTTTC
CDR3 protein: CASSQDGQTSGANVLTF

J gene: TRBJ2-3
D gene: TRBD2
V gene: TRBV24-1
clone size: many
CDR3 DNA: TGTGCCACCAGCCCTAGCGGGGGTTTAACAGATACGCAGTATTTT
CDR3 protein: CATSPSGGLTDTQYF

J gene: TRBJ1-2
D gene: TRBD1
V gene: TRBV20-1
clone size: NA
CDR3 DNA: TGCAGTGCTAAGTCCGGGACAGGGACGGGCTACACCTTC
CDR3 protein: CSAKSGTGTGYTF

J gene: TRBJ2-1
D gene: NA
V gene: TRBV11-2
clone size: many
CDR3 DNA: TGTGCCAGCAGCTTAGTCATTTGGCGGCTCAGCTCCTACAATGAGCAGTTCTTC
CDR3 protein: CASSLVIWRLSSYNEQFF

J gene: TRBJ2-1
D gene: NA
V gene: TRBV7-9
clone size: NA
CDR3 DNA: TGTGCCAGCAGCTTCAGGGGACCCTCCTACAATGAGCAGTTCTTC
CDR3 protein: CASSFRGPSYNEQFF

J gene: TRBJ2-7
D gene: NA
V gene: TRBV24-1
clone size: few
CDR3 DNA: TGTGCCACCAGTGACTACGCTGGGTACGAGCAGTACTTC
CDR3 protein: CATSDYAGYEQYF

J gene: TRBJ2-7
D gene: NA
V gene: TRBV10-3
clone size: many
CDR3 DNA: TGTGCCATCAGGGGAGACGCCGGTAGTCGCGAGCAGTACTTC
CDR3 protein: CAIRGDAGSREQYF

J gene: TRBJ2-1
D gene: TRBD1
V gene: TRBV28
clone size: NA
CDR3 DNA: TGTGCCAGCAGTCCCGGACAGGGTGGGGGTGAGCAGTTCTTC
CDR3 protein: CASSPGQGGGEQFF

J gene: TRBJ2-3
D gene: TRBD1
V gene: TRBV24-1
clone size: few
CDR3 DNA: TGTGCCACACGGGACAGGGAGACAGATACGCAGTATTTT
CDR3 protein: CATRDRETDTQYF

J gene: TRBJ2-7
D gene: NA
V gene: TRBV20-1
clone size: NA
CDR3 DNA: TGCAGTGCACGGCCCGGGGAGCGGTCCTACGAGCAGTACTTC
CDR3 protein: CSARPGERSYEQYF

J gene: TRBJ2-7
D gene: NA
V gene: TRBV30
clone size: many
CDR3 DNA: TGTGCCTGGAGTCACGGGATGGGGAGCTACGAGCAGTACTTC
CDR3 protein: CAWSHGMGSYEQYF

J gene: TRBJ1-6
D gene: NA
V gene: TRBV28
clone size: many
CDR3 DNA: TGTGCCATCCAAGACGCCACATTTTCACCCCTCCACTTT
CDR3 protein: CAIQDATFSPLHF

J gene: TRBJ2-5
D gene: NA
V gene: TRBV7-2
clone size: NA
CDR3 DNA: TGTGCCAGCAGCTTAGAGGTCCACTCCAGGGAGACCCAGTACTTC
CDR3 protein: CASSLEVHSRETQYF